A single sample gave rise to the 12 T cell receptor beta chains below, sequenced in a study of memory CD4+ T cells and cytomegalovirus serostatus. Single viable CD3+CD4+CD8-CD45RO+ cells were sorted as the memory CD4+ T cells. Profiling relied on immunoSEQ multiplex PCR, and the TCRdb table lists in-frame clones only, not all of them. This repertoire shows tens of thousands of clones, more than 65% found once; its top ten account for roughly 0.5%. Sequenced: memory CD4+ T cells from blood. Source of these receptors: an adult in good health and CMV-seronegative. Some clones in this sample may be carry-over from other donors' samples.

The chain joins TRBV5-1 to TRBJ1-4; 9 nucleotides agree with TRBD1. The CDR3 is 14 amino acids. After removal of 0 bases from V and 6 bases from J, the junction contained 0 bases not matched to a gene. Germline V CDR1 and CDR2: SGHRS, YFSETQ. As DNA, the CDR3 is TGCGCCAGCAGCTTGGACAGGGGGCATGAAAAACTGTTTTTT. Protein sequence: CASSLDRGHEKLFF.

The chain recombines TRBV4-3 with TRBJ2-2; D remains ambiguous. This CDR3 is built from 15 residues. The V and J ends lost 0 bases and 5 bases respectively, with 10 bases between them. In germline, CDR1 is LGHNA, CDR2 YSLEER. CDR3 amino acids: CASSQDGRKTGELFF. In DNA, the CDR3 is TGCGCCAGCAGCCAAGACGGTCGGAAGACCGGGGAGCTGTTTTTT.

As DNA, the CDR3 is TGCGCCAGCAGAGGGCTAACGAGCTCCTACAATGAGCAGTTCTTC. It codes for CASRGLTSSYNEQFF. The rearrangement links TRBV5-1 to TRBJ2-1; D gene uncertain. Trimming removed 5 bases at V and 0 bases at J, with 12 bases between. The CDR3 extends over 15 amino acids. Germline-derived CDR1 and CDR2 are SGHRS and YFSETQ.

V usage is TRBV7-3 and J usage is TRBJ2-1; TRBD2 agrees at 8 bases. Germline CDR1 is SGHTA and CDR2 is FQGTGA. Losses at the gene ends were 5 bases for V and 10 bases for J; bases not matched to a gene: 16. This CDR3 contains 16 residues. The CDR3 sequence: CASSPPGREGLGEQFF. The CDR3 DNA follows: TGTGCCAGCAGCCCCCCCGGGAGGGAGGGCCTGGGGGAGCAGTTCTTC.

The chain recombines TRBV19 with TRBJ1-5; a weak D match, TRBD1 (6 bases). The germline CDR1 and CDR2 sequences are LNHDA and SQIVND (reference sequence). V was pared by 1 base and J by 6 bases, with 13 bases between. The CDR3 length is 15 residues. CDR3 coding DNA: TGTGCCAGTAGTATAGGGGCCAGGGGAAGTCAGCCCCAGCATTTT. As protein: CASSIGARGSQPQHF.

This clone was detected only a few times. CDR3: CASSPRKASGTTDTQYF. The DNA for the CDR3 is TGCGCCAGCAGCCCCCGGAAGGCTAGCGGGACCACAGATACGCAGTATTTT. The genes are TRBV4-1 and TRBJ2-3; 9 nucleotides align to TRBD2. Trimming took 4 bases from V and 2 from J; bases not matched to a gene: 10. Looked up from germline, CDR1 is MGHRA and CDR2 is YSYEKL. The CDR3 covers 17 residues.

V usage is TRBV6-5 and J usage is TRBJ2-1; 7 positions match TRBD1. V was pared by 5 bases and J by 0 bases, with 4 bases of the junction left unmatched. Germline V CDR1 and CDR2: MNHEY, SVGAGI. CDR3 length: 15 residues. CDR3 loop: CASSQDRSSYNEQFF. CDR3 coding DNA: TGTGCCAGCAGTCAGGACAGGAGCTCCTACAATGAGCAGTTCTTC.

This rearrangement joins TRBV29-1 to TRBJ2-1, with 12 bases aligning to TRBD2. The V gene's germline CDR1 is SQVTM and CDR2 ANQGSEA. Trimming at V came to 8 bases and at J to 5 bases, leaving 7 bases not matched to a gene. The CDR3 has 14 amino acids. In DNA form, the CDR3 reads TGCAGCTTACGGACTAGCGGGGACCACAATGAGCAGTTCTTC. As protein: CSLRTSGDHNEQFF.

The V and J genes are TRBV7-8 and TRBJ1-5; 9 positions agree with TRBD1. Trimming at V came to 5 bases and at J to 5 bases, leaving 7 bases not matched to a gene. The germline V gene has CDR1 SGHVS and CDR2 FQNEAQ. This CDR3 is 15 amino acids long. CDR3: CASSPGTGSHQPQHF. The CDR3, as DNA: TGTGCCAGCAGCCCCGGGACAGGGTCACATCAGCCCCAGCATTTT.

CDR3 in DNA: TGTGCCAGCAGTTTCGCAGGGAGGTCGAGGGAGCAGTACTTC. The encoded protein is CASSFAGRSREQYF. The chain joins TRBV28 to TRBJ2-7; tentative D call: TRBD2 (6 bases). V shed 3 bases and J shed 7 bases, with 16 bases lying between them. The germline V gene encodes CDR1 MDHEN and CDR2 SYDVKM. The CDR3 loop spans 14 amino acids. Supplemented by reference TRBV28 and TRBJ2-7, the full variable domain reads DVKVTQSSRYLVKRTGEKVFLECVQDMDHENMFWYRQDPGLGLRLIYFSYDVKMKEKGDIPEGYSVSREKKERFSLILESASTNQTSMYLCASSFAGRSREQYFGPGTRLTVT.

This chain connects TRBV27 to TRBJ2-5; TRBD2 is a possible D gene (6 bases). Per the germline V gene, CDR1 is MNHEY and CDR2 is SMNVEV (reference sequence). V was clipped by 5 bases and J by 9 bases, with 19 bases between them. The CDR3 is 14 residues long. The DNA for the CDR3 is TGTGCCAGCAGTCCTGGGGATAGCTGGAGGGCCCAGTACTTC. Its translation is CASSPGDSWRAQYF.

The chain recombines TRBV18 with TRBJ2-7; 8 positions agree with TRBD1. The CDR3 totals 15 residues. Trimming took 2 bases from V and 2 from J; bases not matched to a gene: 5. CDR1 KGHSH and CDR2 LQKENI come from the germline V gene. DNA of the CDR3: TGTGCCAGCTCACCAAGGCAGGGGGCCACCTACGAGCAGTACTTC. It specifies CASSPRQGATYEQYF.